The source of this TCR beta chain is a study of TIL therapy for anti-PD-1-resistant metastatic lung cancer. Study as a whole: Tumors carried a median 1.5 non-synonymous mutations per megabase.

Regarding time point: pre-treatment sample, taken before nivolumab and TIL therapy. Pleural nodules or supraclavicular lymph nodes made up most of the excised metastases sampled. Patients then received nivolumab; progressors got lymphodepletion, TIL and IL-2. The libraries were made with immunoSEQ v3. Clones were read by immunoSEQ multiplex PCR, and TCRdb kept only the in-frame ones, dropping some. The data hold over 10,000 clones, with 66% observed a single time. The germline CDR1 and CDR2 sequences are SGHRS and YFSETQ. The CDR3 is 15 amino acids. With V trimmed by 0 bases and J by 4 bases, 5 bases remained unmatched. A few counts support this clone. The antigen is not known. Study-wide results and limits: TIL cultures after expansion showed higher clonality and lower diversity than baseline tumor (median around 5.9% vs 31%). Many TIL product clones were absent from baseline tumor, suggesting clonal contraction.

This specimen consisted of tumor tissue, obtained at baseline. The rearrangement links TRBV5-1 to TRBJ1-2, with 8 bases that match TRBD1. This TCR derives from a woman aged 25-80 years with non-small cell lung cancer. CDR3 loop: CASSLAPGQGYGYTF. CDR3 coding DNA: TGCGCCAGCAGCTTGGCCCCCGGACAGGGCTATGGCTACACCTTC.